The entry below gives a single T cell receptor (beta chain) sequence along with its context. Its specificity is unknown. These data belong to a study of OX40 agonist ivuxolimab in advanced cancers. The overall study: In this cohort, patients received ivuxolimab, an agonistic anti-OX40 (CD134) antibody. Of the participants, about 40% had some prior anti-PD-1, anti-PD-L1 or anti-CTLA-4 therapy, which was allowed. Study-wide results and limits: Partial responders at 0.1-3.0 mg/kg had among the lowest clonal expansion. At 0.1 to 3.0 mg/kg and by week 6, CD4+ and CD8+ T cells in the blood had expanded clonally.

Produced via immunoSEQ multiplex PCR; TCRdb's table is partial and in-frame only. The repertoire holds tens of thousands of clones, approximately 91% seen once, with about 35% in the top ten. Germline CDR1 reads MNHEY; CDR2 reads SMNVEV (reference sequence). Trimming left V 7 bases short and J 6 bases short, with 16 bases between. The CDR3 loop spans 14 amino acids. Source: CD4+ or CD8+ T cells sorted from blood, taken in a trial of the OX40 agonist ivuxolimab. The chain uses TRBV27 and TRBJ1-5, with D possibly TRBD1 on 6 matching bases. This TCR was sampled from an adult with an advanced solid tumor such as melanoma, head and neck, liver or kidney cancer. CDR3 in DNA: TGTGCCAGCAACCTTCAGGGACACGGTCAGCCCCAGCATTTT. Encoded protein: CASNLQGHGQPQHF.